The source of this TCR beta chain is a study of blood T cell repertoires in COVID-19. Study summary: COVID-19 samples, acute and convalescent, were from the United States, Italy and Spain. In each case, the material was cDNA or gDNA derived from T cells, B-cell-depleted T cells, or PBMCs.

Original processing methods: Amplification of reference gene primers was used by the study to estimate nucleated cell counts. The table came from immunoSEQ multiplex PCR; TCRdb's copy has only in-frame clones and leaves some out. V and J calls and clone size follow that table, whereas D and trimming were derived from the DNA. The sample has 280,000 or so clones; roughly four fifths are singletons. V lost 2 bases, J lost 4 bases, and 9 bases stayed unmatched. Germline V lookup: CDR1 MNHEY, CDR2 SVGAGI. The CDR3 has 16 amino acids. This sequence joins TRBV6-5 and TRBJ1-2, with 8 bases aligning to TRBD1. The receptor's source is a woman between 45 and 60 years old who had recovered from COVID-19. The sequenced material came from peripheral blood. CDR3 sequence reads: CASSYSTGQGGYGYTF. The CDR3 nucleotides read TGTGCCAGCAGTTACAGCACCGGACAGGGAGGCTATGGCTACACCTTC.